Described below is a single TCR beta chain sequence and its context. What it recognizes is unknown. The identical CDR3 is also encoded by other nucleotide sequences in the sample. This specimen belongs to a study of CD8+ T cells in alopecia areata. Study-wide results and limits: It was lesional scalp, especially alopecia totalis/universalis, that showed higher clonality than normal scalp. Resident alphabeta T cells of normal skin are also sequenced in scalp samples.

cDNA serving as the sequencing template came from extracted, reverse transcribed RNA. The protocol was immunoSEQ multiplex PCR, while the TCRdb copy is restricted to in-frame clones and leaves out a portion. Among 200,000 to 250,000 clones, 45% to 70% were seen once, and the ten largest hold 4% to 6%. The TCR originated in a human donor in good health. Sequenced sample: CD8+ T cells sorted from blood.

The CDR3 sequence is CASSSTVNTEAFF. CDR3 DNA: TGTGCCAGCAGCTCTACAGTGAACACTGAAGCTTTCTTT. The chain joins TRBV27 to TRBJ1-1, with D unclear. CDR3 length: 13 amino acids. Germline assignment: CDR1 MNHEY and CDR2 SMNVEV (reference sequence). V lost 6 bases to trimming and J lost 0 bases, with 8 bases between them.